The 22 T cell receptor beta chains listed next were all sequenced from one sample in a study of cytotoxic CD8 clonotypes in ibrutinib-treated CLL. TCRdb's copy holds only in-frame clones and misses some; the assay was immunoSEQ multiplex PCR. The sample consists of approximately 140,000 clones, 70% to 80% of them appearing once. The specimen was PBMCs, collected after 12 months of ibrutinib treatment. These TCRs come from a human donor with chronic lymphocytic leukemia.

The rearrangement joins TRBV15 to TRBJ2-7, with TRBD1 matching over 7 bases. Germline CDR1 reads LNHNV; CDR2 reads YYDKDF (reference sequence). The CDR3 contains 16 residues. V trimming: 1 base; J trimming: 3 bases; junction bases outside the gene matches: 9. CDR3 nucleotide sequence: TGTGCCACCAGCAGAGTTGCTGCATCAGGGGGCTACGAGCAGTACTTC. Translation gives CATSRVAASGGYEQYF. The whole variable domain, filled in from reference TRBV15 and TRBJ2-7, reads DAMVIQNPRYQVTQFGKPVTLSCSQTLNHNVMYWYQQKSSQAPKLLFHYYDKDFNNEADTPDNFQSRRPNTSFCFLDIRSPGLGDTAMYLCATSRVAASGGYEQYFGPGTRLTVT.

This chain uses TRBV27 with TRBJ2-6; 10 bases are shared with TRBD1. The germline V gene encodes CDR1 MNHEY and CDR2 SMNVEV (reference sequence). There are 18 residues in the CDR3. The V and J ends lost 5 bases and 1 base, in that order; junction bases with no gene match: 8. The CDR3: CASSPQTGGFSGANVLTF. The DNA of the CDR3 is TGTGCCAGCAGTCCCCAGACAGGGGGCTTTTCTGGGGCCAACGTCCTGACTTTC.

The chain recombines TRBV19 with TRBJ2-7; D unclear. Trimming left V 0 bases short and J 3 bases short, with 15 bases between. This CDR3 spans 16 amino acids. Looked up from germline, CDR1 is LNHDA and CDR2 is SQIVND (reference sequence). The CDR3 loop is CASSIEVGSFGYEQYF. CDR3 in DNA: TGTGCCAGTAGTATAGAGGTGGGTAGCTTCGGCTACGAGCAGTACTTC.

The V call is TRBV5-4, the J call TRBJ1-4; D perhaps matches TRBD1 (5 bases). V gave up 3 bases and J gave up 5 bases, with 23 bases separating them. Germline CDR1 is SGHNT and CDR2 is YYREEE (reference sequence). The CDR3 totals 18 residues. This chain's CDR3 is CASSSKTVPPGGNEKLFF. DNA of the CDR3: TGTGCCAGCAGCTCCAAGACAGTCCCCCCCGGGGGAAATGAAAAACTGTTTTTT.

The chain couples TRBV7-8 to TRBJ2-3; D might be TRBD2 (6 bases). This CDR3 is 12 amino acids long. The germline V gene has CDR1 SGHVS and CDR2 FQNEAQ. V was trimmed by 8 bases and J by 4 bases, leaving 10 bases between them. DNA for the CDR3: TGTGCCAGCGGGTGGGGGGCAGATACGCAGTATTTT. Protein sequence: CASGWGADTQYF.

The table lists this clone with a count of one. This chain uses TRBV6-6 with TRBJ1-1; no firm D call. Trimming took off 11 bases at V and 1 base at J, with 20 bases between the two ends. In germline, CDR1 is MNHNY, CDR2 SVGAGI (reference sequence). This CDR3 is built from 15 residues. The CDR3 DNA sequence: TGTGCCGCTCGGACCGTCCCCATCGGGAACACTGAAGCTTTCTTT. It specifies CAARTVPIGNTEAFF.

In DNA, the CDR3 is TGCAGCGTCGACAGGGGGTTGTCTGGAAACACCATATATTTT. This gives the protein CSVDRGLSGNTIYF. The V and J genes are TRBV29-1 and TRBJ1-3; 9 nucleotides line up with TRBD1. The germline gives CDR1 SQVTM, CDR2 ANQGSEA. The CDR3 contains 14 residues. V shed 6 bases, J shed 1 base, and the junction held 4 bases outside the gene matches.

The chain is built from TRBV5-1 and TRBJ2-7; possible D gene TRBD1, 6 bases. Germline CDR1 SGHRS, CDR2 YFSETQ. Trimming stripped 5 bases from V and 3 bases from J, with 18 bases between. The CDR3 totals 15 residues. CDR3 protein: CASRQQGAPLYEQYF. CDR3 coding DNA: TGCGCCAGCAGACAACAGGGTGCTCCCCTCTACGAGCAGTACTTC.

This clone has a single count. The chain combines TRBV19 with TRBJ1-4, with no clear D. V was pared by 0 bases and J by 13 bases, with 9 bases between. The CDR3 covers 12 residues. CDR1 and CDR2 from the germline V gene are LNHDA and SQIVND (reference sequence). The CDR3 loop reads CASSIEGRGLFF. The CDR3 bases are TGTGCCAGTAGTATAGAAGGAAGAGGACTGTTTTTT.

Only a few counts were recorded for this clone. The chain is built from TRBV11-1 and TRBJ1-6; TRBD1 agrees at 7 bases. This CDR3 contains 14 residues. V was clipped by 1 base and J by 9 bases; unmatched bases: 3. Germline V gene sequence: CDR1 SGHAT, CDR2 FQDESV (reference sequence). The chain's CDR3 is CASSLDRGASPLHF. DNA of the CDR3: TGTGCCAGCAGCTTAGACAGGGGTGCTTCACCCCTCCACTTT.

The chain recombines TRBV11-2 with TRBJ1-5; maybe TRBD1 (5 bases). V lost 2 bases, J lost 3 bases, and 14 bases lay in between. The CDR3 has 16 residues. Per the germline V gene, CDR1 is SGHAT and CDR2 is FQNNGV. For the CDR3, the DNA is TGTGCCAGCAGCTTAAAGTGGAGGGGAAACAATCAGCCCCAGCATTTT. Its translation: CASSLKWRGNNQPQHF.

The chain combines TRBV7-6 with TRBJ2-3, with D maybe TRBD2 (7 bases). The CDR3 has 16 residues. V gave up 1 base and J gave up 4 bases, with 15 bases separating them. CDR1 and CDR2 from the germline V gene are SGHVS and FNYEAQ. The CDR3 protein is CASSLDIRGAADTQYF. The CDR3 DNA reads as TGTGCCAGCAGCTTAGATATACGGGGGGCTGCAGATACGCAGTATTTT. Together with reference TRBV7-6 and TRBJ2-3, the CDR3 gives the full variable domain: GAGVSQSPRYKVTKRGQDVALRCDPISGHVSLYWYRQALGQGPEFLTYFNYEAQQDKSGLPNDRFSAERPEGSISTLTIQRTEQRDSAMYRCASSLDIRGAADTQYFGPGTRLTVL.

This clone was recorded a few times. This chain links TRBV9 with TRBJ2-7; a weak D match, TRBD2 (6 bases). The CDR3 runs to 13 residues. Per germline, CDR1 SGDLS and CDR2 YYNGEE. Trimming cost V 5 bases and J 3 bases, with 12 bases left between them. CDR3 coding DNA: TGTGCCAGCAGTCGGGAGATTAACTACGAGCAGTACTTC. Translating gives CASSREINYEQYF.

The chain employs TRBV6-5 and TRBJ2-7; TRBD1 matches 9 bases. There are 14 residues in the CDR3. Germline V lookup: CDR1 MNHEY, CDR2 SVGAGI. The trim removed 8 bases at V and 4 bases at J, leaving 9 bases unmatched. The DNA of the CDR3 is TGTGCCAGCGGCATACAGGGGGCGCAATACGAGCAGTACTTC. Translated, it gives CASGIQGAQYEQYF.

This clone was detected only once. This sequence joins TRBV27 and TRBJ1-1; TRBD1 might be the D (5 bases). V dropped 4 bases and J dropped 4 bases, with 13 bases sitting between them. Germline V lookup: CDR1 MNHEY, CDR2 SMNVEV (reference sequence). The CDR3 contains 14 residues. CDR3 protein: CASSSPGSVTEAFF. The CDR3 nucleotides read TGTGCCAGCAGTTCCCCAGGGAGCGTCACTGAAGCTTTCTTT.

The CDR3 loop reads CASSLTGTARETQYF. Written as DNA, the CDR3 is TGTGCCAGCAGCTTAACCGGGACAGCGAGGGAGACCCAGTACTTC. The chain uses TRBV7-2 and TRBJ2-5; TRBD1 matches 7 bases. Germline V gives CDR1 SGHTA, CDR2 FQGNSA. The CDR3 length is 15 residues. J was trimmed by 5 bases and V by 2 bases; bases with no gene match: 8.

The rearrangement uses TRBV6-5 and TRBJ2-5; D may correspond to TRBD1 or TRBD2 (6 bases each). Germline loops: CDR1 MNHEY, CDR2 SVGAGI. The CDR3 runs to 13 residues. V was cut by 5 bases and J by 6 bases, with 13 bases left in between. The CDR3 DNA reads TGTGCCAGCAGTGATACAGGGAGGAAGACCCAGTACTTC. Amino acids: CASSDTGRKTQYF.

V gene TRBV11-2 combines with J gene TRBJ1-4, with D possibly matching TRBD1 (6 bases). Trimming took 5 bases from V and 0 from J, leaving 10 bases between them. The CDR3 covers 15 residues. Germline V gene sequence: CDR1 SGHAT, CDR2 FQNNGV. Here the CDR3 reads CASSRGAATNEKLFF. In DNA form, the CDR3 reads TGTGCCAGCAGCCGGGGGGCCGCAACTAATGAAAAACTGTTTTTT.

The chain joins TRBV6-1 to TRBJ1-4, with a tentative D call TRBD1 (6 bases). CDR3 length equals 12 residues. Germline assignment: CDR1 MNHNS and CDR2 SASEGT. V was shortened by 4 bases and J by 11 bases, with 11 bases between the two germline ends. The chain's CDR3 is CASSAQGGKLFF. In nucleotides, the CDR3 is TGTGCCAGCAGTGCACAGGGTGGGAAACTGTTTTTT.

The rearrangement uses TRBV5-1 and TRBJ2-5; 10 bases align to TRBD1. V gave up 3 bases and J gave up 5 bases; unmatched junction bases: 4. The CDR3 length is 14 residues. CDR1 SGHRS and CDR2 YFSETQ come from the germline V gene. CDR3: CASSWDRGSETQYF. In DNA, the CDR3 is TGCGCCAGCAGCTGGGACAGGGGTTCGGAGACCCAGTACTTC.

The sample holds one count of this clone. The chain recombines TRBV6-5 with TRBJ2-2; D is undetermined. Trimming removed 5 bases at V and 3 bases at J, with 4 bases between. Looked up from germline, CDR1 is MNHEY and CDR2 is SVGAGI. The CDR3 loop spans 12 amino acids. The CDR3 sequence: CASSRDTGELFF. The DNA of the CDR3 is TGTGCCAGCAGTCGAGACACCGGGGAGCTGTTTTTT.

The chain is built from TRBV11-2 and TRBJ2-5; TRBD2 aligns across 15 bases. CDR1 and CDR2 from the germline V gene are SGHAT and FQNNGV. The CDR3 covers 15 residues. J lost 4 bases, V lost 3 bases, and 0 bases had no gene match. CDR3 sequence reads: CASSLGLAGGETQYF. The CDR3 bases are TGTGCCAGCAGCTTGGGACTAGCGGGGGGAGAGACCCAGTACTTC.